Listed here are 5 T cell receptor beta chains from one sample, sequenced in a study of T-cell memory formation after mild COVID-19. A single record per CDR3 protein comes from TCRdb applying MiXCR to the 5' RACE reads. In the table there are 300,000 to 400,000 distinct CDR3 sequences, around 27% of which are singletons. The sequenced sample was PBMCs or a T cell subset sorted from them (not recorded which). These receptors originate from an adult woman who had mild COVID-19 (a few samples of this study predate the infection). Cell type and time point are not known.

V is TRBV7-6 and J is TRBJ2-7, with a possible D match to TRBD1 (6 bases). The CDR3 spans 13 residues. The V end was cut by 5 bases, the J end by 6 bases, with 14 bases between. Germline V gene data show CDR1 as SGHVS and CDR2 as FNYEAQ. This CDR3 is CASSPGAGAEQYF. DNA of the CDR3: TGTGCCAGCAGCCCCGGGGCAGGGGCCGAGCAGTACTTC.

J is TRBJ2-5 and V is TRBV2; D is uncertain. The CDR3 loop spans 10 amino acids. CDR1 and CDR2 (germline): SNHLY, FYNNEI. Trimming took off 6 bases at V and 13 bases at J, with 12 bases between the two ends. The CDR3 nucleotides read TGTGCCAGCAGCAGCCCCCTCCTGTACTTC. This translates into CASSSPLLYF.

The genes are TRBV18 and TRBJ2-2, with D uncertain. Trimming pared 6 bases from V and 5 bases from J, leaving 13 bases between. CDR1 is KGHSH and CDR2 is LQKENI in the germline V gene. CDR3 length equals 14 residues. Here the CDR3 reads CASSPPGWTGELFF. The CDR3 nucleotides read TGTGCCAGCTCCCCGCCCGGTTGGACCGGGGAGCTGTTTTTT.

In this sample, this clonotype turned up a few times. The genes are TRBV7-9 and TRBJ2-3; 7 bases are shared with TRBD1. The CDR3 length is 16 residues. V lost 5 bases to trimming and J lost 6 bases; unmatched junction nucleotides: 14. The germline V gene has CDR1 SEHNR and CDR2 FQNEAQ (reference sequence). The CDR3 spells CASSGSPGGARDTQYF. The CDR3 DNA reads TGTGCCAGCAGCGGATCCCCAGGGGGTGCCCGGGATACGCAGTATTTT.

The chain is built from TRBV5-1 and TRBJ2-1, with TRBD2 matching 7 bases. This CDR3 comprises 14 residues. V dropped 1 base and J dropped 8; count of bases not matched to a gene: 6. Germline V gene data show CDR1 as SGHRS and CDR2 as YFSETQ. CDR3 sequence: CASSLRRGDDEQFF. For the CDR3, the DNA is TGCGCCAGCAGCTTGAGACGGGGGGACGATGAGCAGTTCTTC. Complete variable domain (other parts from reference TRBV5-1 and TRBJ2-1): KAGVTQTPRYLIKTRGQQVTLSCSPISGHRSVSWYQQTPGQGLQFLFEYFSETQRNKGNFPGRFSGRQFSNSRSEMNVSTLELGDSALYLCASSLRRGDDEQFFGPGTRLTVL.